A single sample gave rise to the 28 T cell receptor beta chains below, sequenced in a study of OX40 agonist ivuxolimab in advanced cancers. Sequenced by immunoSEQ multiplex PCR; TCRdb stores in-frame clones only, minus some. This sample has roughly 110,000 clones, with 75% to 95% found just once. Here the sequenced sample was CD4+ or CD8+ T cells sorted from blood, taken in a trial of the OX40 agonist ivuxolimab. The receptors stem from an adult with an advanced solid tumor such as melanoma, head and neck, liver or kidney cancer.

This chain links TRBV7-6 with TRBJ2-1, with 7 bases matching TRBD2. V shed 5 bases and J 5 bases; nucleotides not matched to a gene: 9. The CDR3 sequence is 15 residues long. From germline, CDR1 is SGHVS and CDR2 FNYEAQ. The chain's CDR3 is CASSPGGGSHNEQFF. The CDR3 nucleotides are TGTGCCAGCAGCCCGGGGGGTGGGAGTCACAATGAGCAGTTCTTC.

This chain links TRBV2 with TRBJ2-3; the match to TRBD2 covers 10 bases. CDR1 is SNHLY and CDR2 is FYNNEI in the germline V gene. V lost 6 bases to trimming and J lost 3 bases; unmatched junction nucleotides: 9. The CDR3 is made up of 16 amino acids. In nucleotides, the CDR3 is TGTGCCAGCAGGGCAGAGCGGGGGGGCCGAACAGATACGCAGTATTTT. Translated: CASRAERGGRTDTQYF.

The CDR3 region is CASSPRTGGNTGELFF. DNA of the CDR3: TGTGCCAGCTCACCACGAACGGGGGGGAACACCGGGGAGCTGTTTTTT. This chain joins TRBV18 and TRBJ2-2; 7 positions agree with TRBD2. Germline CDR1 is KGHSH and CDR2 is LQKENI. Trimming took 1 base from V and 1 from J; bases not matched to a gene: 3. The CDR3 extends over 16 amino acids.

The V gene is TRBV6-5, the J gene TRBJ2-7; D may be TRBD1 (7 bases). The germline V gene has CDR1 MNHEY and CDR2 SVGAGI. The CDR3 totals 14 residues. V lost 2 bases, J lost 9 bases, and 17 bases lay in between. Here the CDR3 reads CASSYGGGGKGQYF. Written as DNA, the CDR3 is TGTGCCAGCAGTTACGGAGGAGGGGGCAAGGGGCAGTACTTC.

The chain carries TRBV11-2 and TRBJ2-7; a weak D match, TRBD1 (5 bases). Trimming pared 3 bases from V and 0 bases from J, leaving 9 bases between. CDR3 length: 14 amino acids. Germline assignment: CDR1 SGHAT and CDR2 FQNNGV. The CDR3 sequence: CASSFLDSSYEQYF. The CDR3 DNA reads TGTGCCAGCAGCTTTCTCGACAGCTCCTACGAGCAGTACTTC. The whole variable domain, filled in from reference TRBV11-2 and TRBJ2-7, reads EAGVAQSPRYKIIEKRQSVAFWCNPISGHATLYWYQQILGQGPKLLIQFQNNGVVDDSQLPKDRFSAERLKGVDSTLKIQPAKLEDSAVYLCASSFLDSSYEQYFGPGTRLTVT.

The chain links TRBV9 to TRBJ2-2, with no clear D. Germline assignment: CDR1 SGDLS and CDR2 YYNGEE. The ends were cut back, 2 bases at V and 8 bases at J, with 10 bases in the middle. The CDR3 is 13 amino acids. The CDR3 is CASSVAAEGELFF. In nucleotides, the CDR3 is TGTGCCAGCAGCGTGGCTGCGGAGGGGGAGCTGTTTTTT.

The chain has TRBV11-2 and TRBJ2-1; D might be TRBD1 (6 bases). This CDR3 is 14 amino acids long. The germline CDR1 and CDR2 sequences are SGHAT and FQNNGV. V lost 0 bases, J lost 6 bases, and 9 bases lay in between. For the CDR3, the DNA is TGTGCCAGCAGCTTAGATTCCAGGGGCAATGAGCAGTTCTTC. It encodes CASSLDSRGNEQFF.

The chain employs TRBV11-2 and TRBJ1-4, with D perhaps matching TRBD1 (6 bases). Germline CDR1 and CDR2: SGHAT and FQNNGV. The V and J ends lost 5 bases and 0 bases respectively, with 13 bases between them. The CDR3 has 16 residues. The CDR3 spells CASSRQVRATNEKLFF. The CDR3 DNA follows: TGTGCCAGCAGCAGACAGGTTCGGGCAACTAATGAAAAACTGTTTTTT. Full variable domain (rest looked up from reference TRBV11-2 and TRBJ1-4): EAGVAQSPRYKIIEKRQSVAFWCNPISGHATLYWYQQILGQGPKLLIQFQNNGVVDDSQLPKDRFSAERLKGVDSTLKIQPAKLEDSAVYLCASSRQVRATNEKLFFGSGTQLSVL.

CDR3 sequence: CASSLPQTGRHEQYF. For the CDR3, the DNA is TGTGCCAGCAGTTTGCCACAGACAGGGAGACACGAGCAGTACTTC. The chain joins TRBV28 to TRBJ2-7; 7 bases align to TRBD1. Germline CDR1 and CDR2: MDHEN and SYDVKM. V shed 3 bases, J shed 5 bases, and the junction held 10 bases outside the gene matches. The CDR3 is 15 residues long.

To note about this clone: One end of the junction fails to match germline, which may point to a read error. This rearrangement joins TRBV28 to TRBJ1-6; D unresolved. Germline-derived CDR1 and CDR2 are MDHEN and SYDVKM. The CDR3 runs to 12 residues. CDR3 in amino acids: CAGSFNNSPLHF. CDR3 nucleotides: TGTGCCGGCAGTTTCAATAATTCACCCCTCCACTTT.

This clone came up once. An end of the junction differs from the germline gene, which may be a read error. The chain couples TRBV10-3 to TRBJ1-2; no reliable D call. In germline, CDR1 is ENHRY, CDR2 SYGVKD. This CDR3 spans 14 amino acids. The CDR3 here is CASSSRWGNYGYTF. The CDR3 bases are TGTGCCAGCAGTTCTCGATGGGGTAACTATGGCTACACCTTC.

The chain carries TRBV28 and TRBJ1-4; D is ambiguous. There are 15 residues in the CDR3. Trimming pared 5 bases from V and 8 bases from J, leaving 18 bases between. CDR1 and CDR2 (germline): MDHEN, SYDVKM. The CDR3 sequence is CASSPGQAGGEKLFF. The CDR3 DNA reads TGTGCCAGCAGTCCCGGGCAGGCCGGAGGGGAAAAACTGTTTTTT.

The chain carries TRBV9 and TRBJ2-3, with TRBD2 matching 8 bases. V shed 0 bases and J 5 bases; nucleotides not matched to a gene: 8. CDR3 size: 16 residues. The V gene's germline CDR1 is SGDLS and CDR2 YYNGEE. The CDR3 region is CASSVESGGNLDTQYF. CDR3 coding DNA: TGTGCCAGCAGCGTAGAGAGCGGGGGCAATTTAGATACGCAGTATTTT.

The rearrangement joins TRBV9 to TRBJ1-5; D gene ambiguous. The CDR3 runs 15 residues. V dropped 0 bases and J dropped 0 bases, with 7 bases sitting between them. Per the germline V gene, CDR1 is SGDLS and CDR2 is YYNGEE. The CDR3 region is CASSVDGYSNQPQHF. CDR3 DNA: TGTGCCAGCAGCGTAGACGGATATAGCAATCAGCCCCAGCATTTT. Combining the CDR3 with reference TRBV9 and TRBJ1-5 gives the whole variable domain DSGVTQTPKHLITATGQRVTLRCSPRSGDLSVYWYQQSLDQGLQFLIQYYNGEERAKGNILERFSAQQFPDLHSELNLSSLELGDSALYFCASSVDGYSNQPQHFGDGTRLSIL.

V gene TRBV5-4 combines with J gene TRBJ2-5, with 11 positions matching TRBD1. V gave up 6 bases and J gave up 5 bases; unmatched junction bases: 18. The CDR3 spans 18 residues. In germline, CDR1 is SGHNT, CDR2 YYREEE (reference sequence). CDR3 sequence reads: CASTQLGQGAGGAETQYF. The CDR3 nucleotides are TGTGCCAGCACCCAGCTAGGACAGGGGGCTGGGGGAGCGGAGACCCAGTACTTC.

The rearrangement links TRBV7-9 to TRBJ2-7, with D possibly matching TRBD1 (6 bases). CDR1 and CDR2 from the germline V gene are SEHNR and FQNEAQ (reference sequence). The CDR3 is 14 amino acids. The V and J ends lost 5 bases and 0 bases respectively, with 11 bases between them. Here the CDR3 DNA reads TGTGCCAGCAGCCCGACAGGTTACTCCTACGAGCAGTACTTC. Encoded protein: CASSPTGYSYEQYF.

The chain has TRBV11-2 and TRBJ1-2; D possibly corresponds to TRBD1 (6 bases). V lost 1 base, J lost 8 bases, and 14 bases lay in between. The CDR3 has 14 residues. Germline V gene data show CDR1 as SGHAT and CDR2 as FQNNGV. As DNA, the CDR3 is TGTGCCAGCAGCTTAGGGGGCAGCAGGGGAGGCTACACCTTC. It codes for CASSLGGSRGGYTF.

V gene TRBV19 combines with J gene TRBJ1-6; 7 bases match TRBD1. The CDR3 spans 15 residues. V shed 3 bases and J 7 bases; nucleotides not matched to a gene: 6. CDR1 is LNHDA, CDR2 SQIVND, per germline (reference sequence). This CDR3 is CASSIPRTGNSPLHF. CDR3 DNA sequence: TGTGCCAGTAGTATTCCTCGGACAGGCAATTCACCCCTCCACTTT.

The V and J genes are TRBV4-3 and TRBJ2-6, with D uncertain. CDR3 length: 15 residues. CDR1 is LGHNA, CDR2 YSLEER, per germline. Trimming removed 1 base at V and 4 bases at J, with 8 bases between. CDR3 in DNA: TGCGCCAGCAGCCAAGGTGGCCAGGGGGCCAACGTCCTGACTTTC. Residues: CASSQGGQGANVLTF.

About this clone: Compared with germline, one end of the junction differs, possibly owing to a read error. The chain is built from TRBV5-1 and TRBJ1-5; 8 bases are shared with TRBD1. Germline CDR1 and CDR2: SGHRS and YFSETQ. This CDR3 has 15 amino acids. CDR3 in amino acids: CASSLGSGGNQPQHF. In DNA, the CDR3 is TGCGCCAGCAGCTTGGGTTCAGGGGGCAACCAGCCCCAGCATTTT.

This sequence joins TRBV10-3 and TRBJ2-2; D unresolved. The CDR3 runs 15 residues. Germline assignment: CDR1 ENHRY and CDR2 SYGVKD. With 8 bases removed from V and 2 bases from J, the gap between germline ends came to 15 bases. CDR3 loop: CAIGKDQQNTGELFF. Here the CDR3 DNA reads TGTGCCATCGGTAAGGACCAACAAAACACCGGGGAGCTGTTTTTT.

This chain links TRBV21-1 with TRBJ1-1. TRBV21-1 is reported as a pseudogene. The CDR3 runs 15 residues. The chain's CDR3 is CASSRDFSMNTEAFF. The CDR3 nucleotides are TGTGCCAGCAGCAGGGACTTTAGTATGAACACTGAAGCTTTCTTT.

This chain uses TRBV7-9 with TRBJ2-5, with 8 bases matching TRBD1. TRBJ2-7 matches the DNA end more closely, so the J call is doubtful. CDR1 SEHNR and CDR2 FQNEAQ come from the germline V gene (reference sequence). The CDR3 sequence is 15 residues long. The CDR3 DNA sequence: TGTGCCAGCAGCCTTCCGACAGGGGCCTCCTACGAGCAGTACTTC. Its translation: CASSLPTGASYEQYF.

The CDR3 region has the DNA TGTGCCAGTAGTATAAGGGGCGGCAGCACAGATACGCAGTATTTT. The encoded protein is CASSIRGGSTDTQYF. The gene calls are TRBV19 and TRBJ2-3, with a possible D match to TRBD1 (5 bases). V was pared by 2 bases and J by 0 bases, with 9 bases between. The CDR3 is 15 amino acids. Germline V lookup: CDR1 LNHDA, CDR2 SQIVND (reference sequence).

This chain connects TRBV5-6 to TRBJ2-5; 7 bases are shared with TRBD1. After removal of 4 bases from V and 5 bases from J, the junction contained 14 bases not matched to a gene. Germline CDR1 SGHDT, CDR2 YYEEEE. This CDR3 has 16 amino acids. DNA for the CDR3: TGTGCCAGCAGCCCCTACCAAAACAGGGGTAGGGAGACCCAGTACTTC. It specifies CASSPYQNRGRETQYF. The full variable domain, in which reference TRBV5-6 and TRBJ2-5 provide the parts outside the CDR3, is DAGVTQSPTHLIKTRGQQVTLRCSPKSGHDTVSWYQQALGQGPQFIFQYYEEEERQRGNFPDRFSGHQFPNYSSELNVNALLLGDSALYLCASSPYQNRGRETQYFGPGTRLLVL.

The CDR3 loop reads CASSGNTGNQPQHF. The CDR3 DNA reads TGTGCCAGCAGCGGAAACACAGGGAATCAGCCCCAGCATTTT. V is TRBV5-5 and J is TRBJ1-5; D possibly corresponds to TRBD1 (6 bases). CDR1 is SGHKS and CDR2 is YYEKEE in the germline V gene (reference sequence). With 4 bases removed from V and 4 bases from J, the gap between germline ends came to 12 bases. The CDR3 runs to 14 residues.

This chain joins TRBV27 and TRBJ1-4; D gene ambiguous. Trimming removed 7 bases at V and 2 bases at J, with 11 bases between. CDR3 size: 14 residues. CDR1 and CDR2 (germline): MNHEY, SMNVEV (reference sequence). Written as DNA, the CDR3 is TGTGCCAGCAATCAGTCCTCTACTAATGAAAAACTGTTTTTT. As protein: CASNQSSTNEKLFF.

The J gene is TRBJ2-2, the V gene TRBV9; D gene unclear. Trimming removed 4 bases from V and 4 bases from J, with 5 bases in between. This CDR3 is 12 amino acids long. CDR1 and CDR2 (germline): SGDLS, YYNGEE. CDR3 nucleotides: TGTGCCAGCAGCTCCCGCACCGGGGAGCTGTTTTTT. It yields the protein CASSSRTGELFF.